This is a list of T cell receptor beta chains from one sample in a study of OX40 agonist ivuxolimab in advanced cancers. The method was immunoSEQ multiplex PCR; TCRdb's version includes in-frame clones alone and lacks a portion of them. The table lists 98,000 or so clones, roughly nine tenths of them singletons, with 2.6% in the top ten. Sequenced here: CD4+ or CD8+ T cells sorted from blood, sampled in a trial of the OX40 agonist ivuxolimab. The receptor source for this set is an adult with an advanced solid tumor such as melanoma, head and neck, liver or kidney cancer. CDR3s include the opening cysteine and the closing phenylalanine or tryptophan. A D gene is named only where the DNA matches it firmly. Size tells how often a clone was seen (once, few, many) or the class of an expanded clone, and some rows leave it out.

TRBJ2-7,NA,TRBV13,NA,CASSLKATLFEQYF,TGTGCCAGCAGCTTAAAGGCCACCTTATTCGAGCAGTACTTC
TRBJ1-2,TRBD1,TRBV10-3,NA,CAISPGQGNYGYTF,TGTGCCATCAGTCCGGGACAGGGAAACTATGGCTACACCTTC
TRBJ2-7,NA,TRBV14,NA,CASSPYRFAYEQYF,TGTGCCAGCAGCCCTTACCGATTCGCCTACGAGCAGTACTTC
TRBJ2-1,NA,TRBV5-4,NA,CASSPGPPVDNEQFF,TGTGCCAGCAGTCCTGGCCCACCCGTCGACAATGAGCAGTTCTTC
TRBJ2-1,NA,TRBV4-3,NA,CASSQDLRGGASYNEQFF,TGCGCCAGCAGCCAAGATCTTCGTGGCGGGGCCTCCTACAATGAGCAGTTCTTC
TRBJ1-5,TRBD1,TRBV28,NA,CASRLDRGGPQPQHF,TGTGCCAGCAGACTAGACAGGGGCGGACCACAGCCCCAGCATTTT
TRBJ2-5,NA,TRBV6-1,NA,CASKRSGGETQYF,TGTGCCAGCAAAAGGTCCGGGGGAGAGACCCAGTACTTC
TRBJ2-1,TRBD2,TRBV7-9,NA,CASSLEGTSFEQFF,TGTGCCAGCAGCTTAGAAGGGACTAGTTTTGAGCAGTTCTTC
TRBJ1-1,NA,TRBV10-3,NA,CAIRPGQLNTEAFF,TGTGCCATTCGTCCGGGGCAGTTGAACACTGAAGCTTTCTTT
TRBJ1-5,NA,TRBV5-1,NA,CASSPQPSNQPQHF,TGCGCCAGCAGCCCCCAGCCTAGCAATCAGCCCCAGCATTTT
TRBJ2-5,TRBD2,TRBV6-4,NA,CASRPQVAGPQKETQYF,TGTGCCAGCAGGCCCCAGGTAGCGGGACCTCAGAAAGAGACCCAGTACTTC
TRBJ1-2,TRBD1,TRBV30,once,CAWNRDSYGYTF,TGTGCCTGGAACCGGGACAGCTATGGCTACACCTTC
TRBJ2-1,NA,TRBV5-1,NA,CASSPGRDEQFF,TGCGCCAGCAGCCCTGGGAGAGATGAGCAGTTCTTC
TRBJ2-5,TRBD1,TRBV28,once,CASKQGQGTQYF,TGTGCCAGCAAACAGGGGCAAGGGACCCAGTACTTC
TRBJ1-2,TRBD1,TRBV20-1,NA,CSAPQGVGYTF,TGCAGTGCTCCACAGGGGGTCGGCTACACCTTC
TRBJ1-2,NA,TRBV28,NA,CASSRLGGWAGYTF,TGTGCCAGCAGTCGTTTGGGAGGGTGGGCAGGCTACACCTTC
TRBJ1-5,NA,TRBV10-3,once,CAISEEQGGQPQHF,TGTGCCATCAGTGAAGAACAGGGTGGTCAGCCCCAGCATTTT
TRBJ2-2,TRBD2,TRBV2,NA,CASRRVAGGPDGELFF,TGTGCCAGCAGGAGGGTAGCGGGAGGGCCTGACGGGGAGCTGTTTTTT
TRBJ2-3,NA,TRBV6-5,NA,CASSGRFPTDTQYF,TGTGCCAGCAGCGGAAGGTTCCCCACAGATACGCAGTATTTT
TRBJ2-1,TRBD2,TRBV29-1,NA,CSGLASGNNEQFF,TGCAGCGGACTAGCGTCTGGAAACAATGAGCAGTTCTTC
TRBJ1-2,NA,TRBV7-9,NA,CASSLDSGGQGSGYGYTF,TGTGCCAGCAGCCTCGACTCCGGGGGGCAAGGGAGCGGTTATGGCTACACCTTC
TRBJ2-7,NA,TRBV5-1,NA,CASSPGTAYEQYF,TGCGCCAGCAGCCCAGGGACCGCCTACGAGCAGTACTTC
TRBJ2-5,TRBD1,TRBV28,once,CASSPRTGTGGETQYF,TGTGCCAGCAGTCCAAGAACCGGGACAGGGGGAGAGACCCAGTACTTC
TRBJ2-1,NA,TRBV11-3,NA,CASSLERNSEQFF,TGTGCCAGCAGCTTAGAAAGGAATTCTGAGCAGTTCTTC
TRBJ1-5,NA,TRBV6-5,NA,CASSYSRASNQPQHF,TGTGCCAGCAGTTACTCGAGGGCCAGCAATCAGCCCCAGCATTTT
TRBJ1-4,NA,TRBV28,NA,CASSRGYEKLFF,TGTGCCAGCTCCAGGGGTTATGAAAAACTGTTTTTT
TRBJ2-1,NA,TRBV4-1,NA,CASSQGVTRVYNEQFF,TGCGCCAGCAGCCAAGGGGTGACTAGAGTATACAATGAGCAGTTCTTC
TRBJ2-1,NA,TRBV2,once,CASALRGGRNEQFF,TGTGCCAGCGCTCTCCGGGGAGGCAGGAATGAGCAGTTCTTC
TRBJ2-7,NA,TRBV11-2,NA,CASSLDLSDNEQYF,TGTGCCAGCAGCTTAGATCTAAGTGATAACGAGCAGTACTTC
TRBJ2-1,TRBD2,TRBV5-1,NA,CASSEAGGYNEQFF,TGCGCCAGCAGCGAAGCGGGGGGGTACAATGAGCAGTTCTTC
TRBJ1-5,NA,TRBV10-3,NA,CAISLSDTNQPQHF,TGTGCCATCAGCTTATCGGACACTAATCAGCCCCAGCATTTT
TRBJ1-1,TRBD1,TRBV19,once,CASSYSQGGRNTEAFF,TGTGCCAGTAGTTACTCGCAAGGGGGCAGGAACACTGAAGCTTTCTTT
TRBJ2-7,TRBD1,TRBV28,NA,CASSQTGGPSYEQYF,TGTGCCAGCAGTCAGACAGGGGGTCCCTCCTACGAGCAGTACTTC
TRBJ2-3,NA,TRBV11-2,once,CASSLTGIDTQYF,TGTGCCAGCAGCTTAACAGGGATAGATACGCAGTATTTT
TRBJ2-7,NA,TRBV27,NA,CASSLHWESYEQYF,TGTGCCAGCAGTTTGCATTGGGAATCCTACGAGCAGTACTTC
TRBJ2-7,NA,TRBV28,NA,CASSLLYEQYF,TGTGCCAGCAGTTTACTCTACGAGCAGTACTTC
TRBJ1-1,NA,TRBV5-4,NA,CASSWAATNTEAFF,TGTGCCAGCAGCTGGGCAGCGACGAACACTGAAGCTTTCTTT
TRBJ2-7,TRBD1,TRBV30,NA,CAWDRVNEQYF,TGTGCCTGGGACAGGGTGAACGAGCAGTACTTC
TRBJ2-1,NA,TRBV7-2,once,CASSSSSARNEQFF,TGTGCCAGCAGCTCCTCATCGGCCCGGAATGAGCAGTTCTTC
TRBJ1-3,NA,TRBV2,NA,CASSEQQGGNTIYF,TGTGCCAGCAGTGAACAGCAGGGAGGAAACACCATATATTTT
TRBJ1-5,NA,TRBV28,once,CASRVGQEYSNQPQHF,TGTGCCAGCAGGGTCGGCCAAGAATATAGCAATCAGCCCCAGCATTTT
TRBJ2-1,NA,TRBV19,NA,CASSRTSTYNEQFF,TGTGCCAGTAGTAGAACCTCTACCTACAATGAGCAGTTCTTC
TRBJ1-1,NA,TRBV2,NA,CAGGGGTPEAFF,TGTGCCGGGGGGGGAGGGACGCCTGAAGCTTTCTTT
TRBJ1-1,NA,TRBV19,NA,CASSSPARPNTEAFF,TGTGCCAGTTCGTCCCCTGCCAGGCCGAACACTGAAGCTTTCTTT
TRBJ2-2,TRBD1,TRBV9,NA,CASSGTGGSTGELFF,TGTGCCAGCAGCGGGACAGGGGGTAGCACCGGGGAGCTGTTTTTT
TRBJ2-1,NA,TRBV19,once,CASSPLSGSPEQFF,TGTGCCAGTAGTCCTCTATCCGGTTCACCTGAGCAGTTCTTC
TRBJ1-1,TRBD1,TRBV18,once,CASSETGGSTEAFF,TGTGCCAGCTCAGAAACAGGGGGTAGCACTGAAGCTTTCTTT
TRBJ1-2,TRBD1,TRBV7-9,NA,CASSRGTGESNGYTF,TGTGCCAGCAGCCGAGGGACAGGGGAATCCAATGGCTACACCTTC
TRBJ2-3,TRBD1,TRBV30,NA,CAWKRDRGFVGGERDTQYF,TGTGCCTGGAAAAGGGACAGGGGTTTCGTGGGAGGGGAGCGAGATACGCAGTATTTT
TRBJ2-5,NA,TRBV15,NA,CATSRDLGRETQYF,TGTGCCACCAGCAGAGATCTGGGGAGGGAGACCCAGTACTTC
TRBJ2-1,TRBD2,TRBV30,few,CAWRATTSGRLVNEQFF,TGTGCCTGGAGGGCTACGACTAGCGGGAGGTTGGTAAATGAGCAGTTCTTC
TRBJ2-7,TRBD2,TRBV15,NA,CATSRGGLGYEQYF,TGTGCCACCAGCAGAGGCGGACTAGGCTACGAGCAGTACTTC
TRBJ2-3,NA,TRBV13,NA,CASSLPTDTQYF,TGTGCCAGCAGCTTGCCCACAGATACGCAGTATTTT
TRBJ1-5,NA,TRBV2,NA,CASSVVGESQPQHF,TGTGCCAGCAGTGTCGTGGGGGAAAGTCAGCCCCAGCATTTT
TRBJ2-5,TRBD1,TRBV10-3,NA,CAIRPGQGSETQYF,TGTGCCATCCGACCGGGACAGGGGTCGGAGACCCAGTACTTC
TRBJ2-2,TRBD2,TRBV7-2,once,CASSPRGVLTGELFF,TGTGCCAGCAGCCCACGGGGGGTGTTGACTGGGGAGCTGTTTTTT
TRBJ1-3,NA,TRBV5-1,NA,CASSLGQLSGNTIYF,TGCGCCAGCAGCCTCGGACAGCTCTCTGGAAACACCATATATTTT